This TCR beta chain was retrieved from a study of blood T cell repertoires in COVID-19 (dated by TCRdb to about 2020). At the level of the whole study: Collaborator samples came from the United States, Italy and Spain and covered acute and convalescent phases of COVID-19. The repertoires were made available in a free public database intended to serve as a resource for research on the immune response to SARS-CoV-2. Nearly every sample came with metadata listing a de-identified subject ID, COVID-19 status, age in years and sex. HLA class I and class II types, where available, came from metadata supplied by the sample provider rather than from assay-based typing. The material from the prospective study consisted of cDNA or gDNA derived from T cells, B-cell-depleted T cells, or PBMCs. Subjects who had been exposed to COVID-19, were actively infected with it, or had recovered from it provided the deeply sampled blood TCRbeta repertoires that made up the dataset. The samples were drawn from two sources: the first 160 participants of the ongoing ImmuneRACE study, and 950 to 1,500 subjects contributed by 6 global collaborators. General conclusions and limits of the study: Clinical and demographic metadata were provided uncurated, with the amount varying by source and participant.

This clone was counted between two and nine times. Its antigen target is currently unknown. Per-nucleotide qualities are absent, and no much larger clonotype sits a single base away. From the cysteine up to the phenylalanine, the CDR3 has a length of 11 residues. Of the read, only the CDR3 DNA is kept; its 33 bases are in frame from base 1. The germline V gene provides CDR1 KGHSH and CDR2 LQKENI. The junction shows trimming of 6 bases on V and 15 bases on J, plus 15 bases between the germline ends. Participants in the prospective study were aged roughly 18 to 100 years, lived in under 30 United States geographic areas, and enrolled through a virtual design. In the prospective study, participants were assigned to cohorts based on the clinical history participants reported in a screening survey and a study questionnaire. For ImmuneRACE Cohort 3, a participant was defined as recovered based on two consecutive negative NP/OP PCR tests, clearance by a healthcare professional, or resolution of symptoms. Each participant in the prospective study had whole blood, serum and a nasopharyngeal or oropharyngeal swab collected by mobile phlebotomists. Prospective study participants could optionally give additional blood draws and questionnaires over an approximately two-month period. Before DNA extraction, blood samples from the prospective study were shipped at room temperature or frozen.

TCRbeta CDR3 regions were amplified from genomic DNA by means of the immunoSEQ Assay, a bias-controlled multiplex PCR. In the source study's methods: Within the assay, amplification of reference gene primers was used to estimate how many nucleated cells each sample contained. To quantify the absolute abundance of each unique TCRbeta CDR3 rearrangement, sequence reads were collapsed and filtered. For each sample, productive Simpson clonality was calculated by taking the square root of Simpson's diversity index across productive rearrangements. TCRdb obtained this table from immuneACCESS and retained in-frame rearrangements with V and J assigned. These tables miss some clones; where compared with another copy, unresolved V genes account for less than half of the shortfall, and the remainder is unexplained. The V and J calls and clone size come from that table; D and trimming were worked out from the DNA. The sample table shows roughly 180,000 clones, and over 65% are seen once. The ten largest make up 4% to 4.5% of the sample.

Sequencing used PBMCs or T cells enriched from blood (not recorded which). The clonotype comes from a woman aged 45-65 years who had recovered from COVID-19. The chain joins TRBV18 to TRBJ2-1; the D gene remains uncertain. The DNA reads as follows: TGTGCCAGCTCGGCCGGGTTCAATACGTTCTTC. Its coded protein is CASSAGFNTFF. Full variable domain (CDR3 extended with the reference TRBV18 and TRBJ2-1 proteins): NAGVMQNPRHLVRRRGQEARLRCSPMKGHSHVYWYRQLPEEGLKFMVYLQKENIIDESGMPKERFSAEFPKEGPSILRIQQVVRGDSAAYFCASSAGFNTFFGPGTRLTVL.